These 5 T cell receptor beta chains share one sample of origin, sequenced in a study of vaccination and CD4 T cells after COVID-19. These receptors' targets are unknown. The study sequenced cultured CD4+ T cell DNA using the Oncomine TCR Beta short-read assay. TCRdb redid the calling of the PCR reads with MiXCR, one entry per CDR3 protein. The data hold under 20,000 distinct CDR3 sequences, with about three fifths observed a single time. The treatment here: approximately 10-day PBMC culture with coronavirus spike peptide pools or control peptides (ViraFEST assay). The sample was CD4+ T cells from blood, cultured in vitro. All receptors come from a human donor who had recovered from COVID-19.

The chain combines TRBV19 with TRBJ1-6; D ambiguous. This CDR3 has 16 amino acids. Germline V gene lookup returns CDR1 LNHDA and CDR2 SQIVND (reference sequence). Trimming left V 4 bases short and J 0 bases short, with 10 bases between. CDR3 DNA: TGTGCCAGTAGTACCCTTCACAGCTCCTATAATTCACCCCTCCACTTT. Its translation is CASSTLHSSYNSPLHF. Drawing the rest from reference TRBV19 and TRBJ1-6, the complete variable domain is DGGITQSPKYLFRKEGQNVTLSCEQNLNHDAMYWYRQDPGQGLRLIYYSQIVNDFQKGDIAEGYSVSREKKESFPLTVTSAQKNPTAFYLCASSTLHSSYNSPLHFGNGTRLTVT.

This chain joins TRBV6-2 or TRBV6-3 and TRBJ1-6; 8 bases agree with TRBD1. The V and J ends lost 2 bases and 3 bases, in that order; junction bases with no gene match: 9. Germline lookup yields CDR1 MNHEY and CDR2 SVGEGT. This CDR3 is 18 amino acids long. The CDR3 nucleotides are TGTGCCAGCAGTTACCAGACGACAGGGGCTATCTATAATTCACCCCTCCACTTT. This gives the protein CASSYQTTGAIYNSPLHF.

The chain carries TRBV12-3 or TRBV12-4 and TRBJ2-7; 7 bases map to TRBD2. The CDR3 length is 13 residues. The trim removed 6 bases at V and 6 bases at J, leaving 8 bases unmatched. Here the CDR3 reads CASRGEGSGEQYF. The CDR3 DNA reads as TGTGCCAGCAGGGGGGAGGGGAGCGGCGAGCAGTACTTC.

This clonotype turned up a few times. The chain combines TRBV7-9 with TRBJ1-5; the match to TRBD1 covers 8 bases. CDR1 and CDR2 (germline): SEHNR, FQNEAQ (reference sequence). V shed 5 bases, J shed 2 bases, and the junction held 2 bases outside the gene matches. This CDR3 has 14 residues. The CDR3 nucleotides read TGTGCCAGCAGCCCACAGGGGGGCAATCAGCCCCAGCATTTT. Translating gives CASSPQGGNQPQHF.

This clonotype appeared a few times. In DNA, the CDR3 is TGTGCCAGCAGACGGCAGGGGCTCATATATAATTCACCCCTCCACTTT. It translates to CASRRQGLIYNSPLHF. The chain has TRBV2 and TRBJ1-6; possible D gene TRBD1, 6 bases. The V and J ends lost 6 bases and 4 bases respectively, with 16 bases between them. This CDR3 is built from 16 residues. Germline lookup yields CDR1 SNHLY and CDR2 FYNNEI.